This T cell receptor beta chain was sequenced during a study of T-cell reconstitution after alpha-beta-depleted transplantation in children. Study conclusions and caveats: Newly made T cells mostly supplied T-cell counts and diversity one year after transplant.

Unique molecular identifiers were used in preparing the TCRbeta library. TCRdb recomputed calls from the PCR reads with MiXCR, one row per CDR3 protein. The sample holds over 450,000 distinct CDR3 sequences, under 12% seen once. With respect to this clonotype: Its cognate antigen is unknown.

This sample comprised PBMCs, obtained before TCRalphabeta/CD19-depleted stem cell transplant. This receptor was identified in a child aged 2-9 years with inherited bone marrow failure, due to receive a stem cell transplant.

CDR3 DNA sequence: TGTGCCAGCAGCTTGTTACAGGGCCTTGAAGCTTTCTTT. Protein: CASSLLQGLEAFF. The chain is built from TRBV7-9 and TRBJ1-1; D possibly corresponds to TRBD1 (6 bases). The CDR3 sequence is 13 residues long. Trimming left V 3 bases short and J 7 bases short, with 12 bases between. The germline V gene encodes CDR1 SEHNR and CDR2 FQNEAQ (reference sequence).